The 18 T cell receptor beta chains below all came from one sample that was sequenced in a study of preoperative IRX-2 immunotherapy in early breast cancer. Treatment given: preoperative locoregional IRX-2 cytokine immunotherapy. Using immunoSEQ multiplex PCR, the repertoire was profiled, and TCRdb retains in-frame clones only, with some absent. Of 90,000 to 100,000 clones in the sample, 86% are singletons; the top ten hold roughly 2%. The sequencing here drew on tumor tissue, taken after IRX-2 immunotherapy. The receptors derive from a human donor with breast cancer.

This chain joins TRBV23-1 and TRBJ1-4; D not resolved. TRBV23-1 is reported as an ORF; its role is uncertain. V lost 7 bases to trimming and J lost 6 bases, with 12 bases between them. The CDR3 runs 13 residues. The chain's CDR3 is CASTEGLDEKLFF. The DNA of the CDR3 is TGCGCCAGCACTGAGGGATTGGATGAAAAACTGTTTTTT.

The chain employs TRBV30 and TRBJ2-7; no reliable D call. The CDR3 is 14 residues long. Germline V gene data show CDR1 as GTSNPN and CDR2 as SVGIG (reference sequence). The V and J ends lost 0 bases and 0 bases respectively, with 9 bases between them. CDR3 loop: CAWSVPAASYEQYF. CDR3 in DNA: TGTGCCTGGAGTGTTCCCGCAGCCTCCTACGAGCAGTACTTC.

This clone was observed at least ten times. V is TRBV10-1 and J is TRBJ1-1, with a possible D match to TRBD1 (6 bases). V was shortened by 2 bases and J by 4 bases, with 11 bases between the two germline ends. The length of the CDR3 is 14 residues. CDR1 and CDR2 from the germline V gene are WNHNN and SYGVQD (reference sequence). DNA of the CDR3: TGCGCCAGCAGTGAGAGGTCCAGGGGCACTGAAGCTTTCTTT. This encodes CASSERSRGTEAFF.

The gene calls are TRBV15 and TRBJ2-2, with 8 bases matching TRBD1. Germline CDR1 reads LNHNV; CDR2 reads YYDKDF (reference sequence). The CDR3 loop spans 15 amino acids. V was pared by 8 bases and J by 5 bases, with 10 bases of the junction left unmatched. CDR3 sequence: CATEDREIGTGELFF. The CDR3 DNA reads TGTGCCACCGAGGACAGGGAAATAGGGACCGGGGAGCTGTTTTTT. The full variable domain, with the rest looked up from reference TRBV15 and TRBJ2-2, is DAMVIQNPRYQVTQFGKPVTLSCSQTLNHNVMYWYQQKSSQAPKLLFHYYDKDFNNEADTPDNFQSRRPNTSFCFLDIRSPGLGDTAMYLCATEDREIGTGELFFGEGSRLTVL.

This chain links TRBV29-1 with TRBJ1-1; the match to TRBD1 covers 7 bases. The CDR3 extends over 12 amino acids. CDR1 and CDR2 (germline): SQVTM, ANQGSEA. CDR3: CSGRRGQTEAFF. The CDR3 nucleotides are TGCTCCGGGAGAAGGGGGCAAACTGAAGCTTTCTTT.

V and J are TRBV28 and TRBJ1-2; 7 bases agree with TRBD1. The ends lost 2 bases at V and 4 bases at J; junction bases unmatched: 7. The CDR3 spans 15 residues. The germline V gene has CDR1 MDHEN and CDR2 SYDVKM. Here the CDR3 reads CASSLIDRDFYGYTF. Here the CDR3 DNA reads TGTGCCAGCAGTTTAATTGACAGGGATTTCTATGGCTACACCTTC.

The chain recombines TRBV5-1 with TRBJ1-1, with 9 bases matching TRBD1. Germline values: CDR1 SGHRS, CDR2 YFSETQ. Trimming took 3 bases from V and 10 from J; bases not matched to a gene: 10. The CDR3 is made up of 14 amino acids. For the CDR3, the DNA is TGCGCCAGCAGCTCGGGACAGGGCCTTTTCAGAGCTTTCTTT. Translated: CASSSGQGLFRAFF.

The rearrangement links TRBV10-1 to TRBJ2-7; 8 bases match TRBD2. V gave up 5 bases and J gave up 5 bases; unmatched junction bases: 11. Looked up from germline, CDR1 is WNHNN and CDR2 is SYGVQD (reference sequence). The length of the CDR3 is 15 residues. The chain's CDR3 is CASSSGSTGQDEQYF. CDR3 in DNA: TGCGCCAGCAGTAGCGGGAGCACCGGCCAGGACGAGCAGTACTTC.

The chain uses TRBV29-1 and TRBJ1-1; a possible D gene is TRBD1 (5 bases). CDR1 and CDR2 (germline): SQVTM, ANQGSEA. CDR3 length: 16 amino acids. The V end was cut by 3 bases, the J end by 3 bases, with 20 bases between. CDR3 sequence reads: CSVDGTKRGTDTEAFF. The CDR3 DNA reads as TGCAGCGTTGATGGGACGAAACGGGGTACTGACACTGAAGCTTTCTTT.

The rearrangement uses TRBV22-1 and TRBJ1-1. TRBV22-1 is deemed a pseudogene. This CDR3 is 14 amino acids long. This CDR3 is CASTQREGTTEAFF. The DNA of the CDR3 is TGTGCCAGCACCCAACGAGAGGGGACGACTGAAGCTTTCTTT.

The chain carries TRBV19 and TRBJ2-5, with TRBD1 matching over 11 bases. Per the germline V gene, CDR1 is LNHDA and CDR2 is SQIVND (reference sequence). Trimming removed 3 bases from V and 3 bases from J; junction bases left unmatched: 6. The CDR3 length is 16 residues. This CDR3 is CASSIGTGGFKETQYF. The CDR3 DNA sequence: TGTGCCAGTAGTATCGGGACAGGGGGTTTTAAAGAGACCCAGTACTTC.

This chain uses TRBV27 with TRBJ1-5; no clear D gene. Per the germline V gene, CDR1 is MNHEY and CDR2 is SMNVEV (reference sequence). V shed 0 bases and J shed 0 bases, with 9 bases lying between them. The CDR3 covers 16 residues. This chain's CDR3 is CASSLSVVYSNQPQHF. The CDR3 coding sequence is TGTGCCAGCAGTTTATCGGTAGTTTATAGCAATCAGCCCCAGCATTTT.

This clone was recorded many times. The chain is built from TRBV6-8 and TRBJ2-7, with 11 bases identical to TRBD1. The CDR3 is made up of 14 amino acids. CDR1 is MNHGY and CDR2 is SAAAGT in the germline V gene. Unmatched junction bases numbered 4, after V lost 6 bases and J lost 3 bases. CDR3 residues: CASRGTGGNYEQYF. The CDR3, as DNA: TGTGCCAGCAGAGGGACAGGGGGTAACTACGAGCAGTACTTC.

This rearrangement joins TRBV19 to TRBJ2-7; 9 bases are shared with TRBD2. J gave up 4 bases and V 6 bases, and 7 bases lay outside the gene matches. This CDR3 is built from 14 residues. Germline lookup yields CDR1 LNHDA and CDR2 SQIVND (reference sequence). Here the CDR3 reads CASRTGTSTYEQYF. The CDR3 region has the DNA TGTGCCAGTAGGACCGGGACTAGCACATACGAGCAGTACTTC.

V is TRBV19 and J is TRBJ1-1; D uncertain. The V end was cut by 10 bases, the J end by 3 bases, with 21 bases between. The CDR3 length is 15 residues. Looked up from germline, CDR1 is LNHDA and CDR2 is SQIVND (reference sequence). CDR3 in DNA: TGTGCCAATATCCCCTCGGGGAGGGTGGACACTGAAGCTTTCTTT. Protein product: CANIPSGRVDTEAFF.

This clone was observed a single time. V is TRBV29-1 and J is TRBJ1-1, with D possibly matching TRBD1 (5 bases). CDR1 and CDR2 from the germline V gene are SQVTM and ANQGSEA. The ends were cut back, 7 bases at V and 3 bases at J, with 18 bases in the middle. This CDR3 region has 14 residues. Here the CDR3 reads CSADWGSGDTEAFF. As DNA, the CDR3 is TGCAGCGCCGACTGGGGGAGTGGTGACACTGAAGCTTTCTTT.

The chain has TRBV18 and TRBJ1-1, with D tentatively TRBD1 (6 bases). V was trimmed by 3 bases and J by 11 bases, leaving 13 bases between them. The CDR3 covers 12 residues. The V gene's germline CDR1 is KGHSH and CDR2 LQKENI. This CDR3 reads CASSPGPRGAFF. The CDR3 region has the DNA TGTGCCAGCTCACCTGGACCGAGGGGGGCTTTCTTT.

CDR3 sequence: CSVARSVNTEAFF. CDR3 DNA: TGCAGCGTTGCCAGGTCCGTGAACACTGAAGCTTTCTTT. J is TRBJ1-1 and V is TRBV29-1; unclear D gene. This CDR3 contains 13 residues. V lost 4 bases to trimming and J lost 0 bases, with 9 bases between them. From germline, CDR1 is SQVTM and CDR2 ANQGSEA.